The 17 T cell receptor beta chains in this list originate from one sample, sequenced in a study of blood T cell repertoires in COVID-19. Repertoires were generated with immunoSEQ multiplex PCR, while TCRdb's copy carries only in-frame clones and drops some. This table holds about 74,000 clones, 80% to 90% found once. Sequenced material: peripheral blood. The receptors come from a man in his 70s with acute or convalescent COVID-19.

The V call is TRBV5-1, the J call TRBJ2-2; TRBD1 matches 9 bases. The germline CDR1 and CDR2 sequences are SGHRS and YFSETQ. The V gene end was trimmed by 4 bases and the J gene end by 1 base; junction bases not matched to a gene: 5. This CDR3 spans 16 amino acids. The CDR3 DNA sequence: TGCGCCAGCAGCCGAAGGACAGGGGAGAACACCGGGGAGCTGTTTTTT. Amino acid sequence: CASSRRTGENTGELFF.

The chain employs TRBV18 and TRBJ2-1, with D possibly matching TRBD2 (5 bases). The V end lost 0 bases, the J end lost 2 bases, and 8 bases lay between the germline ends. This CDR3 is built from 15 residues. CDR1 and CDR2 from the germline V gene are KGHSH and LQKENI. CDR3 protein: CASSPPSGAYNEQFF. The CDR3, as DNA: TGTGCCAGCTCACCACCCAGCGGAGCCTACAATGAGCAGTTCTTC.

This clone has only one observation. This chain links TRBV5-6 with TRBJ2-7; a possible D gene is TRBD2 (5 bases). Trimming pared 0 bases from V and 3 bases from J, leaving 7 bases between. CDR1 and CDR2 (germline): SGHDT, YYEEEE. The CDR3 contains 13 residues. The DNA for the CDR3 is TGTGCCAGCAGCTTGGGGGGAGTCTACGAGCAGTACTTC. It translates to CASSLGGVYEQYF.

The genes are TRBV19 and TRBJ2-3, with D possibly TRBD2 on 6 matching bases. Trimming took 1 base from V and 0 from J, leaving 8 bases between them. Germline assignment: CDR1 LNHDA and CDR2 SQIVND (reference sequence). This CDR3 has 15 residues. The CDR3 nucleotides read TGTGCCAGTAGTATAGCGGGAGCAAGCACAGATACGCAGTATTTT. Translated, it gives CASSIAGASTDTQYF.

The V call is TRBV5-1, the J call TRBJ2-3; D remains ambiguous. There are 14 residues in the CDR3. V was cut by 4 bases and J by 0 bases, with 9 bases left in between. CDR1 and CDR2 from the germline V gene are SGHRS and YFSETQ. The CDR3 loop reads CASSLRDSTDTQYF. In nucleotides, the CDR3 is TGCGCCAGCAGCCTGAGAGATAGCACAGATACGCAGTATTTT.

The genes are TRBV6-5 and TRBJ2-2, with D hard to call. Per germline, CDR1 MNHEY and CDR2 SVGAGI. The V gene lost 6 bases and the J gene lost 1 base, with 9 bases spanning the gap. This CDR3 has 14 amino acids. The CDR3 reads CASSSSGNTGELFF. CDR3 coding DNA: TGTGCCAGCAGCTCCTCGGGGAACACCGGGGAGCTGTTTTTT.

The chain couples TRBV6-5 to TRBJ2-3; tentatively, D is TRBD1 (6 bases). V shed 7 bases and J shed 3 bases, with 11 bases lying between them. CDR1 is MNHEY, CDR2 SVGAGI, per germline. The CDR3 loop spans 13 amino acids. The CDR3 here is CASIKQGTDTQYF. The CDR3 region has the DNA TGTGCCAGCATTAAGCAGGGGACAGATACGCAGTATTTT.

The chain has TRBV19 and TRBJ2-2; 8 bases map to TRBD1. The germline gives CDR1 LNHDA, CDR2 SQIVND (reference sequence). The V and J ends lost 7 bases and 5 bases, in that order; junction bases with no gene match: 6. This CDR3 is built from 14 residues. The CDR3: CASTSGQVTGELFF. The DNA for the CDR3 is TGTGCCAGTACCTCGGGACAGGTGACCGGGGAGCTGTTTTTT.

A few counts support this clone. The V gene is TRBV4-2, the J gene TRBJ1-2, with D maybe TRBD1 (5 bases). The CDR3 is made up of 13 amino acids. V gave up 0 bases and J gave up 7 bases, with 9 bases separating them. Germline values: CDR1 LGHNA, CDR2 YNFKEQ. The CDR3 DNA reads TGTGCCAGCAGCCAAGAGCAGGGATTTGGCTACACCTTC. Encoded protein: CASSQEQGFGYTF.

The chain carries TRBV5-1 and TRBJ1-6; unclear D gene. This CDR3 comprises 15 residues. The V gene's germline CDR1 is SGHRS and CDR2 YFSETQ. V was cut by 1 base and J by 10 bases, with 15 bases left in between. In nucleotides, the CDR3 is TGCGCCAGCAGCTTGAACTGGCAGGTTGGATCACCCCTCCACTTT. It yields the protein CASSLNWQVGSPLHF.

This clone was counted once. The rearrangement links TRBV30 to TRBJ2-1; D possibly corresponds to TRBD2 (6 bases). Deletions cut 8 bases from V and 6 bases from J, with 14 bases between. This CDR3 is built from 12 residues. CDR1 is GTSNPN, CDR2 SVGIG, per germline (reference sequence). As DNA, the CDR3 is TGTGCCGGAGGGAGGAAGGGCAATGAGCAGTTCTTC. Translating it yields CAGGRKGNEQFF.

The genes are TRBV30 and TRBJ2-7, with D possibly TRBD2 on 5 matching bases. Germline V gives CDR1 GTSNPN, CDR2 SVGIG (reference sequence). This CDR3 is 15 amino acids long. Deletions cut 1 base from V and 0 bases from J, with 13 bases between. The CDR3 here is CAWSARTRISYEQYF. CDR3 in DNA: TGTGCCTGGAGTGCAAGAACTAGGATCTCCTACGAGCAGTACTTC.

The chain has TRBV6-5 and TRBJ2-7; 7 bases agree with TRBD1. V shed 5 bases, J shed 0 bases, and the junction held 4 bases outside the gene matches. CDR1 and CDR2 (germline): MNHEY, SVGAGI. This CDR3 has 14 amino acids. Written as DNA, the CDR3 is TGTGCCAGCAGTCAGGACAGGTACTCCTACGAGCAGTACTTC. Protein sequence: CASSQDRYSYEQYF.

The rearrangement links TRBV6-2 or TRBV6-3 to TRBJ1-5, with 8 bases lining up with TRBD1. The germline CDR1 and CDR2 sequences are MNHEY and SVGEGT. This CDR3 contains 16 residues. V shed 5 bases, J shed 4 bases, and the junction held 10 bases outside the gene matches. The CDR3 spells CASSKRRGLLNQPQHF. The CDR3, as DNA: TGTGCCAGCAGTAAGCGCAGGGGGCTTCTGAATCAGCCCCAGCATTTT.

The CDR3 DNA reads TGTGCCAGCAGTCCGGGACAGAAACACTATGGCTACACCTTC. Translating gives CASSPGQKHYGYTF. The chain carries TRBV2 and TRBJ1-2; 7 nucleotides agree with TRBD1. Germline CDR1 and CDR2: SNHLY and FYNNEI. J gave up 3 bases and V 5 bases, and 6 bases lay outside the gene matches. CDR3 length equals 14 residues. The entire variable domain, with the rest obtained from reference TRBV2 and TRBJ1-2, is as follows: EPEVTQTPSHQVTQMGQEVILRCVPISNHLYFYWYRQILGQKVEFLVSFYNNEISEKSEIFDDQFSVERPDGSNFTLKIRSTKLEDSAMYFCASSPGQKHYGYTFGSGTRLTVV.

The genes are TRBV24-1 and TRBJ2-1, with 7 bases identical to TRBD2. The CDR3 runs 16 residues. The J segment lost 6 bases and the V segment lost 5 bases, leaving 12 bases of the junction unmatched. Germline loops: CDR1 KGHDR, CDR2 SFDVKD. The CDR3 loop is CATSGKLASAPNEQFF. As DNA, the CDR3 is TGTGCCACCAGTGGTAAACTAGCGTCCGCCCCCAATGAGCAGTTCTTC.

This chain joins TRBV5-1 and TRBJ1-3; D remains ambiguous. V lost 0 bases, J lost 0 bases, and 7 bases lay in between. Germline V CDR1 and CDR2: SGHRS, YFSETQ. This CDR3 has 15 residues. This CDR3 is CASSLDGSSGNTIYF. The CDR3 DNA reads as TGCGCCAGCAGCTTGGATGGGAGCTCTGGAAACACCATATATTTT.